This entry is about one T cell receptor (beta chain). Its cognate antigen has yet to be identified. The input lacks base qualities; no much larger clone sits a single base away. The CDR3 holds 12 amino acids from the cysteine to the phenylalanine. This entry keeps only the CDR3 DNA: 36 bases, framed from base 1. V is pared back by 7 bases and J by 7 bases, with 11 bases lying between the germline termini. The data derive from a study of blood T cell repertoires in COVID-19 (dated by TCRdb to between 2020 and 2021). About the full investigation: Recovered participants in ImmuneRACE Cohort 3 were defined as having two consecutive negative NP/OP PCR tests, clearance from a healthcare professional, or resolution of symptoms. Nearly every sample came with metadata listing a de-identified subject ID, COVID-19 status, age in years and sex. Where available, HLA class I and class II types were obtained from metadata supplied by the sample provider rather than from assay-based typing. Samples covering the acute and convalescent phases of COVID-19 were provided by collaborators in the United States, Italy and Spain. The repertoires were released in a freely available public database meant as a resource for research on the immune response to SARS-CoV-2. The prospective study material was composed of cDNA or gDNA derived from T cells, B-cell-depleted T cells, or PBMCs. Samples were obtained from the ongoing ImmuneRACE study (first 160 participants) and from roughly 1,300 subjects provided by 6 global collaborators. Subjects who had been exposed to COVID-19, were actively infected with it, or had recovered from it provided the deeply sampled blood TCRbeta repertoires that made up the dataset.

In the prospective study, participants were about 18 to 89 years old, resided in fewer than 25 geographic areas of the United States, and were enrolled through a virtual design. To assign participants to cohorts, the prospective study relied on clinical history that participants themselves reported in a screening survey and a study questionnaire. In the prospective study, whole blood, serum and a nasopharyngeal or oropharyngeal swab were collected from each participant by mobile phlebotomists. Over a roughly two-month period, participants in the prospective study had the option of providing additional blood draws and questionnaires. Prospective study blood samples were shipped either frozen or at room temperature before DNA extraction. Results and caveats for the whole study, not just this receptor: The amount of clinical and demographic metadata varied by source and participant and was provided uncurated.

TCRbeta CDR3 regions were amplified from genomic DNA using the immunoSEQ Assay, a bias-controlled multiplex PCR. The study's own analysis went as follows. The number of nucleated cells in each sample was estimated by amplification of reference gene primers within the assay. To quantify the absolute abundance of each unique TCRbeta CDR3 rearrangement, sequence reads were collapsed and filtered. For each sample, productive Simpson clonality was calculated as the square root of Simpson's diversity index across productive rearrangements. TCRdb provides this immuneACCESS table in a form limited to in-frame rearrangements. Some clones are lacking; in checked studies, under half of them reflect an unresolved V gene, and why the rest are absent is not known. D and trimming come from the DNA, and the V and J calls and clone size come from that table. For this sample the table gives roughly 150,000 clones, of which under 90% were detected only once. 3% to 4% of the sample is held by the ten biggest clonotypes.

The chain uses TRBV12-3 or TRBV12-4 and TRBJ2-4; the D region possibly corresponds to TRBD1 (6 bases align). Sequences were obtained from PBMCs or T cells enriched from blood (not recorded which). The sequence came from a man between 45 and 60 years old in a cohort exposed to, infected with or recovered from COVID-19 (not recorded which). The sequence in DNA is TGTGCCAGCAAAACAGGGTTCAACATTCAGTACTTC. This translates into CASKTGFNIQYF.